One sample yielded the 28 T cell receptor beta chains listed below, sequenced in a study of shared clonotypes between healthy human individuals (dated by TCRdb to the early 2020s). Library prep was done by the immunoSEQ multiplex PCR assay. As stored in TCRdb, this immuneACCESS dataset retains in-frame rearrangements with V and J assigned. A fraction of the clones does not appear; measured against another copy, unresolved V genes explain less than half of the discrepancy, and the remainder lacks a known reason. The sample includes roughly 2,300,000 clones, with 85% to 95% observed a single time. Approximately 0.41% of the sample goes to the ten largest clones. Sequenced material: naive CD4+ T cells from PBMCs. The cell subset or site label on this specimen signifies: CD45RA+ positively selected. The receptors originated from a man younger than 35 in good health. Some clones in this sample may be carry-over from other donors' samples.

The chain joins TRBV5-1 to TRBJ2-1; 7 bases are shared with TRBD1. CDR1 SGHRS and CDR2 YFSETQ come from the germline V gene. The CDR3 totals 15 residues. The V and J ends lost 1 base and 7 bases, in that order; junction bases with no gene match: 8. The CDR3: CASSLLLQGKNEQFF. CDR3 DNA: TGCGCCAGCAGCTTGTTACTACAGGGGAAAAATGAGCAGTTCTTC.

This chain links TRBV21-1 with TRBJ2-7; no check of the table's D call, TRBD2, against the DNA was made. TRBV21-1 constitutes a pseudogene. The CDR3 is 19 residues long. The CDR3 DNA sequence: TGTGCCAGCAGCGCCCACTCCGGGACTAGCGGGAGAGGCACCTACGAGCAGTACTTC. It codes for CASSAHSGTSGRGTYEQYF.

In this sample, this clone turned up a few times. V usage is TRBV28 and J usage is TRBJ2-2, with D perhaps TRBD2 (6 bases). V shed 9 bases and J shed 4 bases, with 9 bases lying between them. Germline V CDR1 and CDR2: MDHEN, SYDVKM. CDR3 length: 12 residues. DNA for the CDR3: TGTGCCAGTAAGGAGGGCACCGGGGAGCTGTTTTTT. It specifies CASKEGTGELFF.

This rearrangement joins TRBV29-1 to TRBJ2-1; D remains ambiguous. Germline CDR1 reads SQVTM; CDR2 reads ANQGSEA. The ends were cut back, 1 base at V and 3 bases at J, with 10 bases in the middle. The CDR3 totals 14 residues. CDR3 DNA sequence: TGCAGCGTTGAAGGGAGAAAGAACTACAATGAGCAGTTCTTC. It codes for CSVEGRKNYNEQFF.

The rearrangement uses TRBV30 and TRBJ1-2; D remains ambiguous. CDR1 GTSNPN and CDR2 SVGIG come from the germline V gene (reference sequence). Trimming removed 1 base from V and 7 bases from J, with 13 bases in between. The CDR3 totals 13 residues. The DNA of the CDR3 is TGTGCCTGGAGTGGACACGCCGAGGGTGGCTACACCTTC. Translating it yields CAWSGHAEGGYTF.

The V and J genes are TRBV7-2 and TRBJ2-5; D gene unclear. V shed 3 bases and J shed 3 bases, with 14 bases lying between them. CDR3 length: 15 amino acids. Germline V lookup: CDR1 SGHTA, CDR2 FQGNSA. In DNA, the CDR3 is TGTGCCAGCAGCTTCTGGCAGGTTCTTAAAGAGACCCAGTACTTC. Translating gives CASSFWQVLKETQYF.

This rearrangement joins TRBV10-3 to TRBJ1-1; D call uncertain. This CDR3 has 14 residues. CDR1 ENHRY and CDR2 SYGVKD come from the germline V gene. V lost 6 bases, J lost 1 base, and 12 bases lay in between. The CDR3 is CAIRPPARNTEAFF. In DNA form, the CDR3 reads TGTGCCATCAGACCCCCGGCTAGGAACACTGAAGCTTTCTTT.

This chain uses TRBV9 with TRBJ2-1, with 8 positions matching TRBD1. Trimming took 7 bases from V and 2 from J; bases not matched to a gene: 8. The CDR3 covers 15 residues. Germline CDR1 and CDR2: SGDLS and YYNGEE. The CDR3 is CASGLTGDTYNEQFF. The CDR3, as DNA: TGTGCCAGCGGCCTGACAGGGGACACCTACAATGAGCAGTTCTTC.

The rearrangement joins TRBV5-4 to TRBJ2-2; D perhaps matches TRBD2 (5 bases). The germline CDR1 and CDR2 sequences are SGHNT and YYREEE (reference sequence). CDR3 length equals 14 residues. V dropped 4 bases and J dropped 7 bases, with 14 bases sitting between them. The CDR3 DNA reads TGTGCCAGCAGCGTCCTGGGAGAGGACGGGGAGCTGTTTTTT. Translation: CASSVLGEDGELFF. The full variable domain, rest sourced from reference TRBV5-4 and TRBJ2-2, is ETGVTQSPTHLIKTRGQQVTLRCSSQSGHNTVSWYQQALGQGPQFIFQYYREEENGRGNFPPRFSGLQFPNYSSELNVNALELDDSALYLCASSVLGEDGELFFGEGSRLTVL.

The CDR3 here is CSVSGFNSPPRYNEQFF. CDR3 nucleotides: TGCAGCGTCTCGGGATTCAACTCCCCCCCACGTTACAATGAGCAGTTCTTC. The chain uses TRBV29-1 and TRBJ2-1; tentatively, D is TRBD2 (5 bases). The CDR3 runs to 17 residues. Germline-derived CDR1 and CDR2 are SQVTM and ANQGSEA. The V end lost 6 bases, the J end lost 4 bases, and 25 bases lay between the germline ends.

The chain combines TRBV15 with TRBJ2-3; D might be TRBD2 (5 bases). V dropped 5 bases and J dropped 4 bases, with 19 bases sitting between them. The germline gives CDR1 LNHNV, CDR2 YYDKDF (reference sequence). This CDR3 contains 16 residues. CDR3 nucleotides: TGTGCCACCAGCTCACGCCCGAGACACGGGGCAGATACGCAGTATTTT. Residues: CATSSRPRHGADTQYF.

The chain couples TRBV5-4 to TRBJ2-5; no clear D gene. V was shortened by 2 bases and J by 0 bases, with 8 bases between the two germline ends. This CDR3 is built from 14 residues. Germline loops: CDR1 SGHNT, CDR2 YYREEE (reference sequence). CDR3 nucleotide sequence: TGTGCCAGCAGCTTAGAAGGGAACCAAGAGACCCAGTACTTC. Its translation: CASSLEGNQETQYF.

This chain uses TRBV29-1 with TRBJ2-1, with 9 bases identical to TRBD1. Germline V gene data show CDR1 as SQVTM and CDR2 as ANQGSEA. V dropped 6 bases and J dropped 4; count of bases not matched to a gene: 7. This CDR3 has 14 amino acids. The DNA of the CDR3 is TGCAGCGTCGAACCGGGACAGGGTTACAATGAGCAGTTCTTC. This codes for CSVEPGQGYNEQFF.

Points on this clone: Other DNA sequences of this sample code for an identical CDR3. V and J are TRBV20-1 and TRBJ2-7, with a weak D call TRBD2 (5 bases). Germline V gene lookup returns CDR1 DFQATT and CDR2 SNEGSKA (reference sequence). The CDR3 totals 11 residues. The DNA for the CDR3 is TGCAGCGCGCGGGTGTCAGGCGAGCAGTACTTC. Its protein product is CSARVSGEQYF.

This chain links TRBV4-2 with TRBJ2-5, with 14 bases identical to TRBD2. This CDR3 contains 16 residues. Germline values: CDR1 LGHNA, CDR2 YNFKEQ. Trimming removed 4 bases from V and 5 bases from J; junction bases left unmatched: 6. Here the CDR3 DNA reads TGTGCCAGCAGCCGACTAGCGGGAGGGCCGGGTGAGACCCAGTACTTC. Protein: CASSRLAGGPGETQYF.

The CDR3 bases are TGTGCCAGCAGCTACGCCGGGACGTCCCAAGAGACCCAGTACTTC. As protein: CASSYAGTSQETQYF. V usage is TRBV27 and J usage is TRBJ2-5; D may correspond to TRBD1 or TRBD2 (5 bases each). The V gene lost 6 bases and the J gene lost 1 base, with 15 bases spanning the gap. Germline V gene data show CDR1 as MNHEY and CDR2 as SMNVEV (reference sequence). The CDR3 sequence is 15 residues long.

The chain employs TRBV5-8 and TRBJ1-1; D may be TRBD1 (5 bases). The CDR3 totals 15 residues. The V end lost 0 bases, the J end lost 1 base, and 10 bases lay between the germline ends. CDR1 and CDR2 from the germline V gene are SGHTS and YDEGEE. The CDR3 coding sequence is TGTGCCAGCAGCTTGGTTGGGGGGAGGAACACTGAAGCTTTCTTT. It codes for CASSLVGGRNTEAFF.

The chain has TRBV7-3 and TRBJ2-1, with 11 bases aligning to TRBD2. The germline CDR1 and CDR2 sequences are SGHTA and FQGTGA. CDR3 size: 15 residues. The trim removed 5 bases at V and 5 bases at J, leaving 5 bases unmatched. For the CDR3, the DNA is TGTGCCAGCAGCCGTGGGACTAGCGGTAACAATGAGCAGTTCTTC. Residues: CASSRGTSGNNEQFF.

The chain carries TRBV28 and TRBJ2-1, with D possibly being TRBD1 or TRBD2 (6 bases each). CDR3 size: 15 residues. V dropped 6 bases and J dropped 5 bases, with 17 bases sitting between them. CDR1 is MDHEN, CDR2 SYDVKM, per germline. The CDR3 loop reads CASRKRRGYNNEQFF. In nucleotides, the CDR3 is TGTGCCAGCAGGAAGCGGAGGGGGTATAACAATGAGCAGTTCTTC.

This sequence joins TRBV7-8 and TRBJ2-5; TRBD2 matches at 8 bases. CDR1 and CDR2 from the germline V gene are SGHVS and FQNEAQ. V lost 5 bases to trimming and J lost 4 bases; unmatched junction nucleotides: 6. The CDR3 spans 14 residues. The CDR3 DNA follows: TGTGCCAGCAGCCACCAACTAGCGGCAGAGACCCAGTACTTC. Protein product: CASSHQLAAETQYF.

V usage is TRBV28 and J usage is TRBJ2-1; no definite D call. V was clipped by 2 bases and J by 15 bases, with 11 bases between them. Germline values: CDR1 MDHEN, CDR2 SYDVKM. This CDR3 comprises 11 residues. CDR3 sequence reads: CASSLGLSSFF. The CDR3 bases are TGTGCCAGCAGTTTAGGGCTGTCATCGTTCTTC.

The chain has TRBV21-1 and TRBJ1-1; TRBD1 is the table's D call and was not checked against the DNA. TRBV21-1 is an annotated pseudogene. This CDR3 is built from 13 residues. The CDR3 DNA reads as TGTGCCAGCACCAGGGACAGAAACACTGAAGCTTTCTTT. Protein sequence: CASTRDRNTEAFF.

Written as DNA, the CDR3 is TGTGCCAGCACGGGACAGCCGGCCGGGCGATCCGTGAACACTGAAGCTTTCTTT. Its translation: CASTGQPAGRSVNTEAFF. The J gene is TRBJ1-1, the V gene TRBV5-4; 7 positions match TRBD1. Germline lookup yields CDR1 SGHNT and CDR2 YYREEE (reference sequence). The CDR3 loop spans 18 amino acids. The trim removed 6 bases at V and 0 bases at J, leaving 17 bases unmatched.

J is TRBJ2-1 and V is TRBV7-2, with a weak D call TRBD1 (6 bases). The germline CDR1 and CDR2 sequences are SGHTA and FQGNSA. The germline V and J ends were trimmed by 3 bases and 9 bases, with 9 bases remaining between them. This CDR3 has 12 amino acids. The CDR3 DNA reads as TGTGCCAGCAGCTTCAGGGGCCTTGAGCAGTTCTTC. Encoded protein: CASSFRGLEQFF. Full variable domain (missing parts from reference TRBV7-2 and TRBJ2-1): GAGVSQSPSNKVTEKGKDVELRCDPISGHTALYWYRQSLGQGLEFLIYFQGNSAPDKSGLPSDRFSAERTGGSVSTLTIQRTQQEDSAVYLCASSFRGLEQFFGPGTRLTVL.

The genes are TRBV30 and TRBJ1-6; D is ambiguous. Germline V lookup: CDR1 GTSNPN, CDR2 SVGIG (reference sequence). The CDR3 is 14 amino acids. Deletions cut 0 bases from V and 8 bases from J, with 11 bases between. The chain's CDR3 is CAWSVSLTDSPLHF. The DNA for the CDR3 is TGTGCCTGGAGTGTAAGTCTGACTGATTCACCCCTCCACTTT.

This clone occurred once. The CDR3 DNA reads TGTGCCAGCCGCATAGCGGATCCCTACAATGAGCAGTTCTTC. This gives the protein CASRIADPYNEQFF. This sequence joins TRBV28 and TRBJ2-1; perhaps TRBD2 as D (6 bases). Trimming left V 8 bases short and J 2 bases short, with 13 bases between. The CDR3 spans 14 residues. The germline V gene encodes CDR1 MDHEN and CDR2 SYDVKM.

This chain links TRBV6-5 with TRBJ2-1; 7 bases map to TRBD1. From germline, CDR1 is MNHEY and CDR2 SVGAGI. The length of the CDR3 is 13 residues. Losses at the gene ends were 5 bases for V and 7 bases for J; bases not matched to a gene: 5. In DNA, the CDR3 is TGTGCCAGCAGTCGGGACAGTGCGAATGAGCAGTTCTTC. Protein: CASSRDSANEQFF.

The chain employs TRBV27 and TRBJ2-7; 9 bases fit TRBD1. With V trimmed by 1 base and J by 2 bases, 6 bases remained unmatched. Germline CDR1 reads MNHEY; CDR2 reads SMNVEV (reference sequence). CDR3 length: 16 amino acids. The CDR3 spells CASSLFGTGKAYEQYF. The CDR3 nucleotides are TGTGCCAGCAGTTTATTCGGGACAGGGAAGGCCTACGAGCAGTACTTC.